The 32 T cell receptor beta chains below come from one sample, sequenced in a study of blood T cell repertoires in COVID-19. TCRdb keeps only in-frame clones here, not all; method: immunoSEQ multiplex PCR. The sample consists of 200,000 to 250,000 clones, about 79% of them appearing once. Sequencing was done on a sample of peripheral blood. The receptor source for this set is a man of 80 years or more with acute or convalescent COVID-19.

The gene calls are TRBV12-3 or TRBV12-4 and TRBJ2-7; D not resolved. With 1 base removed from V and 5 bases from J, the gap between germline ends came to 9 bases. This CDR3 has 13 residues. The chain's CDR3 is CASSLGNSHEQYF. The CDR3 bases are TGTGCCAGCAGTTTAGGGAACAGCCACGAGCAGTACTTC.

This clone was observed a single time. The chain combines TRBV5-5 with TRBJ1-5; D is possibly TRBD1 (6 bases). This CDR3 region has 15 residues. Germline CDR1 and CDR2: SGHKS and YYEKEE (reference sequence). V gave up 5 bases and J gave up 2 bases, with 14 bases separating them. The CDR3 sequence is CASRNRDGGNQPQHF. CDR3 DNA: TGTGCCAGCAGGAACAGGGACGGGGGCAATCAGCCCCAGCATTTT.

The chain links TRBV18 to TRBJ1-4, with a weak D call TRBD1 (5 bases). The germline V gene has CDR1 KGHSH and CDR2 LQKENI. This CDR3 is built from 14 residues. The V end was cut by 1 base, the J end by 8 bases, with 11 bases between. In DNA form, the CDR3 reads TGTGCCAGCTCACCACGGATGGGGGGGGAAAAACTGTTTTTT. Translation: CASSPRMGGEKLFF.

The chain joins TRBV3-1 (or the pseudogene TRBV3-2) to TRBJ2-7; D is perhaps TRBD2 (6 bases). Trimming removed 0 bases at V and 5 bases at J, with 23 bases between. Germline CDR1 is LGHDT and CDR2 is YNNKEL (reference sequence). This CDR3 spans 18 amino acids. The CDR3 loop reads CASSQDLLVGGFNDEQYF. The CDR3 nucleotides read TGTGCCAGCAGCCAAGATCTTTTAGTAGGAGGGTTTAATGACGAGCAGTACTTC.

This clone was recorded only once. The genes are TRBV7-9 and TRBJ2-1, with 7 bases matching TRBD1. The germline CDR1 and CDR2 sequences are SEHNR and FQNEAQ (reference sequence). CDR3 size: 15 residues. V lost 5 bases, J lost 0 bases, and 4 bases stayed unmatched. The CDR3 DNA sequence: TGTGCCAGCAGCGAGGACAGGAGCTCCTACAATGAGCAGTTCTTC. Translated, it gives CASSEDRSSYNEQFF. Combining the CDR3 with reference TRBV7-9 and TRBJ2-1 gives the whole variable domain DTGVSQNPRHKITKRGQNVTFRCDPISEHNRLYWYRQTLGQGPEFLTYFQNEAQLEKSRLLSDRFSAERPKGSFSTLEIQRTEQGDSAMYLCASSEDRSSYNEQFFGPGTRLTVL.

V is TRBV5-6 and J is TRBJ2-2; 7 positions agree with TRBD2. This CDR3 has 16 amino acids. With V trimmed by 4 bases and J by 2 bases, 8 bases remained unmatched. CDR1 SGHDT and CDR2 YYEEEE come from the germline V gene. CDR3 sequence reads: CASSPSGGVNTGELFF. In DNA, the CDR3 is TGTGCCAGCAGCCCTAGTGGGGGGGTAAACACCGGGGAGCTGTTTTTT.

J is TRBJ2-3 and V is TRBV18; weak D call: TRBD1 (5 bases). CDR3 length: 16 residues. CDR1 is KGHSH, CDR2 LQKENI, per germline. The ends were cut back, 1 base at V and 0 bases at J, with 11 bases in the middle. The CDR3, as DNA: TGTGCCAGCTCACCACTCCAGGGCGTTAGCACAGATACGCAGTATTTT. Residues: CASSPLQGVSTDTQYF. Combining the CDR3 with reference TRBV18 and TRBJ2-3 gives the whole variable domain NAGVMQNPRHLVRRRGQEARLRCSPMKGHSHVYWYRQLPEEGLKFMVYLQKENIIDESGMPKERFSAEFPKEGPSILRIQQVVRGDSAAYFCASSPLQGVSTDTQYFGPGTRLTVL.

This clone was detected once. V gene TRBV27 combines with J gene TRBJ1-6, with D possibly matching TRBD1 (6 bases). The germline V gene has CDR1 MNHEY and CDR2 SMNVEV (reference sequence). V lost 2 bases to trimming and J lost 7 bases, with 12 bases between them. There are 15 residues in the CDR3. The CDR3 DNA follows: TGTGCCAGCAGTTTAGCCACAGGGCTCAATTCACCCCTCCACTTT. This encodes CASSLATGLNSPLHF.

This clone was seen only a few times. The genes are TRBV5-6 and TRBJ2-3, with 7 bases fitting TRBD2. CDR3 length: 17 residues. V was pared by 3 bases and J by 0 bases, with 10 bases of the junction left unmatched. The germline gives CDR1 SGHDT, CDR2 YYEEEE. Here the CDR3 reads CASSYQTSLPSTDTQYF. The DNA of the CDR3 is TGTGCCAGCAGCTATCAGACTAGCCTCCCTAGCACAGATACGCAGTATTTT.

The rearrangement links TRBV5-6 to TRBJ1-2; possible D gene TRBD1, 6 bases. Trimming pared 0 bases from V and 4 bases from J, leaving 10 bases between. In germline, CDR1 is SGHDT, CDR2 YYEEEE. The CDR3 totals 14 residues. The CDR3 sequence is CASSLGGPSYGYTF. CDR3 coding DNA: TGTGCCAGCAGCTTGGGGGGGCCCTCCTATGGCTACACCTTC.

The V and J genes are TRBV28 and TRBJ2-7; 7 nucleotides match TRBD1. V gave up 3 bases and J gave up 1 base; unmatched junction bases: 6. Germline CDR1 and CDR2: MDHEN and SYDVKM. The CDR3 loop spans 15 amino acids. In DNA, the CDR3 is TGTGCCAGCAGTTTGACCGGGACAGCTTCCTACGAGCAGTACTTC. This translates into CASSLTGTASYEQYF.

This clone was picked up a small number of times. V and J are TRBV3-1 (or the pseudogene TRBV3-2) and TRBJ1-2; D gene unclear. Germline-derived CDR1 and CDR2 are LGHDT and YNNKEL (reference sequence). The CDR3 runs to 14 residues. The ends were cut back, 2 bases at V and 8 bases at J, with 15 bases in the middle. CDR3 sequence reads: CASSQPGPNRGYTF. Here the CDR3 DNA reads TGTGCCAGCAGCCAACCGGGTCCAAATCGGGGCTACACCTTC.

This rearrangement joins TRBV7-2 to TRBJ2-1; D possibly corresponds to TRBD2 (7 bases). This CDR3 region has 13 residues. Trimming cost V 8 bases and J 7 bases, with 15 bases left between them. Germline CDR1 SGHTA, CDR2 FQGNSA. Written as DNA, the CDR3 is TGTGCCAGCGCCCGCGGGGGCGGGAATGAGCAGTTCTTC. Amino acid sequence: CASARGGGNEQFF.

V and J are TRBV27 and TRBJ1-3; the D is unclear. The CDR3 covers 15 residues. The V end lost 6 bases, the J end lost 1 base, and 13 bases lay between the germline ends. Germline lookup yields CDR1 MNHEY and CDR2 SMNVEV (reference sequence). The CDR3 bases are TGTGCCAGCAGCCCCCAACAAAGATCTGGAAACACCATATATTTT. This codes for CASSPQQRSGNTIYF.

The genes are TRBV9 and TRBJ2-3, with D possibly TRBD2 on 6 matching bases. V was clipped by 4 bases and J by 2 bases, with 14 bases between them. The CDR3 is 15 amino acids. Germline-derived CDR1 and CDR2 are SGDLS and YYNGEE. As DNA, the CDR3 is TGTGCCAGCAGCTCCAGTCCGGGAGACACAGATACGCAGTATTTT. Amino acid sequence: CASSSSPGDTDTQYF.

This chain joins TRBV11-3 and TRBJ1-6; 8 nucleotides line up with TRBD1. After removal of 5 bases from V and 5 bases from J, the junction contained 5 bases not matched to a gene. Germline V gives CDR1 SGHNT, CDR2 YENEEA. This CDR3 has 15 residues. CDR3 sequence reads: CASSLGQGNNSPLHF. As DNA, the CDR3 is TGTGCCAGCAGCCTCGGACAGGGCAATAATTCACCCCTCCACTTT.

The chain is built from TRBV4-2 and TRBJ1-2, with D possibly being TRBD1 (5 bases). The length of the CDR3 is 16 residues. The germline gives CDR1 LGHNA, CDR2 YNFKEQ. Between the trimmed V and J ends, which lost 1 base and 0 bases, there was a span of 12 bases. CDR3 amino acids: CASSQGGGPPNYGYTF. For the CDR3, the DNA is TGTGCCAGCAGCCAAGGCGGGGGTCCCCCTAACTATGGCTACACCTTC.

The V call is TRBV11-2, the J call TRBJ1-1, with D tentatively TRBD1 (5 bases). The CDR3 has 14 amino acids. V was cut by 2 bases and J by 5 bases, with 12 bases left in between. Germline V gene sequence: CDR1 SGHAT, CDR2 FQNNGV. This CDR3 reads CASSLTQRGTEAFF. The CDR3 DNA is TGTGCCAGCAGCTTAACCCAAAGGGGAACTGAAGCTTTCTTT. Full variable domain (missing parts from reference TRBV11-2 and TRBJ1-1): EAGVAQSPRYKIIEKRQSVAFWCNPISGHATLYWYQQILGQGPKLLIQFQNNGVVDDSQLPKDRFSAERLKGVDSTLKIQPAKLEDSAVYLCASSLTQRGTEAFFGQGTRLTVV.

The V gene is TRBV6-5, the J gene TRBJ2-7; possibly TRBD1 for D (6 bases). Trimming pared 11 bases from V and 0 bases from J, leaving 14 bases between. CDR3 length: 13 amino acids. CDR1 is MNHEY and CDR2 is SVGAGI in the germline V gene. The CDR3 DNA sequence: TGTGCCGGGGAAAAGACAGGCTCCTACGAGCAGTACTTC. It is translated as CAGEKTGSYEQYF.

This clone has more than one count but fewer than ten. The chain combines TRBV7-3 with TRBJ2-1; the match to TRBD2 covers 8 bases. The junction had 15 bases not matched to a gene; V was cut back by 4 bases and J by 7 bases. The CDR3 runs 17 residues. Germline CDR1 SGHTA, CDR2 FQGTGA. This CDR3 is CASSSTNLRTSKNEQFF. CDR3 sequence (DNA): TGTGCCAGCAGCTCGACTAACCTTCGGACTAGCAAGAATGAGCAGTTCTTC.

V gene TRBV2 combines with J gene TRBJ2-5; 11 nucleotides align to TRBD1. Germline V gene sequence: CDR1 SNHLY, CDR2 FYNNEI. Trimming removed 8 bases from V and 1 base from J; junction bases left unmatched: 6. The CDR3 is 15 amino acids. The CDR3, as DNA: TGTGCCAGCCGAGGGGGACAGGGGGTCCAAGAGACCCAGTACTTC. This sequence encodes CASRGGQGVQETQYF.

The V gene is TRBV7-2, the J gene TRBJ1-1; 9 nucleotides align to TRBD1. V shed 1 base, J shed 3 bases, and the junction held 0 bases outside the gene matches. Germline loops: CDR1 SGHTA, CDR2 FQGNSA. This CDR3 contains 14 residues. Here the CDR3 reads CASSLGDRDTEAFF. DNA of the CDR3: TGTGCCAGCAGCTTAGGGGACAGGGACACTGAAGCTTTCTTT.

In DNA form, the CDR3 reads TGTGCCAGCAGTACCGGACAGGGAGTGGGTAACACTGAAGCTTTCTTT. Protein product: CASSTGQGVGNTEAFF. This rearrangement joins TRBV28 to TRBJ1-1; 8 bases agree with TRBD1. Germline trimming cut 5 bases from V and 2 bases from J; bases unmatched to any gene: 10. The CDR3 has 16 residues. Germline CDR1 and CDR2: MDHEN and SYDVKM.

The chain employs TRBV6-5 and TRBJ1-2, with 7 bases aligning to TRBD1. The germline gives CDR1 MNHEY, CDR2 SVGAGI. This CDR3 is built from 15 residues. The V and J ends lost 5 bases and 2 bases, in that order; junction bases with no gene match: 8. The CDR3 is CASSMTGTENYGYTF. CDR3 nucleotides: TGTGCCAGCAGTATGACAGGGACCGAGAACTATGGCTACACCTTC.

This rearrangement joins TRBV18 to TRBJ1-3; weak D call: TRBD1 (5 bases). This CDR3 has 16 amino acids. Germline assignment: CDR1 KGHSH and CDR2 LQKENI. Trimming removed 2 bases from V and 11 bases from J, with 22 bases in between. CDR3 in DNA: TGTGCCAGCTCACCAATCCAGGGCGGCCGCCGAAGGTCCATATATTTT. Residues: CASSPIQGGRRRSIYF.

V gene TRBV30 combines with J gene TRBJ1-4; 7 positions agree with TRBD1. V gave up 5 bases and J gave up 7 bases; unmatched junction bases: 7. This CDR3 is 13 amino acids long. Germline assignment: CDR1 GTSNPN and CDR2 SVGIG (reference sequence). Here the CDR3 reads CAWRQGLIEKLFF. The CDR3 bases are TGTGCCTGGCGACAGGGATTGATTGAAAAACTGTTTTTT.

Details on this clone: At the DNA level, this CDR3 is encoded by other sequences in the same sample as well. This sequence joins TRBV5-4 and TRBJ1-2; 8 nucleotides align to TRBD1. V lost 0 bases to trimming and J lost 5 bases; unmatched junction nucleotides: 0. CDR3 length: 13 residues. CDR1 SGHNT and CDR2 YYREEE come from the germline V gene (reference sequence). CDR3 sequence: CASSLDRGYGYTF. The DNA of the CDR3 is TGTGCCAGCAGCTTGGACAGGGGGTATGGCTACACCTTC.

The J gene is TRBJ2-6, the V gene TRBV19; 8 bases are a match to TRBD1. This CDR3 has 18 residues. Trimming at V came to 0 bases and at J to 2 bases, leaving 6 bases not matched to a gene. Germline lookup yields CDR1 LNHDA and CDR2 SQIVND (reference sequence). The CDR3 spells CASSIDGQGATGANVLTF. The CDR3 DNA reads TGTGCCAGTAGTATAGACGGCCAGGGGGCCACTGGGGCCAACGTCCTGACTTTC.

V and J are TRBV3-1 (or the pseudogene TRBV3-2) and TRBJ1-1; D perhaps matches TRBD1 (5 bases). The CDR3 is 13 amino acids. V lost 4 bases, J lost 4 bases, and 10 bases lay in between. Germline assignment: CDR1 LGHDT and CDR2 YNNKEL (reference sequence). CDR3 residues: CASSPDTRTEAFF. The CDR3 DNA reads as TGTGCCAGCAGCCCGGACACCCGCACTGAAGCTTTCTTT.

The V gene is TRBV5-4, the J gene TRBJ2-6, with TRBD2 as a possible D gene (6 bases). V dropped 0 bases and J dropped 2 bases, with 9 bases sitting between them. Germline V CDR1 and CDR2: SGHNT, YYREEE (reference sequence). This CDR3 region has 16 residues. CDR3 sequence reads: CASSLAQRAGANVLTF. The CDR3 nucleotides are TGTGCCAGCAGCTTGGCCCAGCGGGCTGGGGCCAACGTCCTGACTTTC.

The genes are TRBV25-1 and TRBJ1-1; 7 bases agree with TRBD1. Germline V CDR1 and CDR2: MGHDK, SYGVNS. The CDR3 is made up of 14 amino acids. With 3 bases clipped from V and 9 bases from J, the junction kept 10 bases outside the gene matches. The CDR3 sequence is CASSDLRGYDKAFF. Written as DNA, the CDR3 is TGTGCCAGCAGTGACCTCAGGGGGTATGACAAAGCTTTCTTT.

This chain links TRBV30 with TRBJ1-1; no clear D. Trimming shortened V by 4 bases and J by 7 bases, and 16 bases separated the two germline ends. Germline V gene sequence: CDR1 GTSNPN, CDR2 SVGIG (reference sequence). The CDR3 has 13 amino acids. The CDR3 bases are TGTGCCTGGAAGAACCTCGCGGGTGGTGAAGCTTTCTTT. Protein sequence: CAWKNLAGGEAFF.